This entry describes one T cell receptor beta chain. Original handling: Estimated nucleated cell counts came from reference gene primer amplification. Profiled with immunoSEQ multiplex PCR; TCRdb holds only in-frame clones, not every one. V, J and clone size derive from that table, while D and trimming were established from the DNA sequence. The data show about 40,000 clones, 86% seen once. This sample stems from a study of blood T cell repertoires in COVID-19. On the study more broadly: Samples came from the United States, Italy and Spain, spanning acute and convalescent COVID-19. In each case, the material was cDNA or gDNA derived from T cells, B-cell-depleted T cells, or PBMCs.

The CDR3 is 15 residues long. V dropped 6 bases and J dropped 2 bases, with 16 bases sitting between them. CDR1 and CDR2 from the germline V gene are SGHNT and YYREEE (reference sequence). This TCR was sampled from a man in his forties with active COVID-19. Sequenced sample: peripheral blood. The chain employs TRBV5-4 and TRBJ2-3; a possible D gene is TRBD1 (6 bases). The CDR3 bases are TGTGCCAGCACGTCCCCAACAGGGTCCACAGATACGCAGTATTTT. It specifies CASTSPTGSTDTQYF.